The 30 T cell receptor beta chains given below trace back to one sample, sequenced in a study of T cell responses to AZD1222 COVID-19 vaccine. TCRdb's copy holds only in-frame clones and misses some; the assay was immunoSEQ multiplex PCR. This sample has more than 75,000 clones; roughly four fifths occur once, and the top ten carry roughly 1.3%. Sample: peripheral blood, taken 28 days after the second AZD1222 dose. These receptors all come from an adult who received the AZD1222 COVID-19 vaccine.

The V gene is TRBV27, the J gene TRBJ1-1, with a weak D call TRBD1 (6 bases). The CDR3 is 15 residues long. The germline V gene encodes CDR1 MNHEY and CDR2 SMNVEV (reference sequence). V gave up 3 bases and J gave up 1 base, with 12 bases separating them. In DNA form, the CDR3 reads TGTGCCAGCAGTTTTGGGGGGCCGGCGAACACTGAAGCTTTCTTT. Protein product: CASSFGGPANTEAFF.

This clone was observed once. The rearrangement joins TRBV13 to TRBJ2-7; TRBD1 aligns across 8 bases. The CDR3 covers 16 residues. The trim removed 4 bases at V and 4 bases at J, leaving 12 bases unmatched. Germline-derived CDR1 and CDR2 are PRHDT and FYEKMQ (reference sequence). DNA for the CDR3: TGTGCCAGCAGCTCAGACCCGACAGGGGTGAAATACGAGCAGTACTTC. Protein product: CASSSDPTGVKYEQYF.

This clone is a singleton in its sample. Other DNA variants within this sample encode the same CDR3. The rearrangement links TRBV10-3 to TRBJ1-3, with unresolved D. The CDR3 has 12 amino acids. Germline assignment: CDR1 ENHRY and CDR2 SYGVKD. Trimming took off 6 bases at V and 0 bases at J, with 3 bases between the two ends. DNA for the CDR3: TGTGCCATCAGGTCCTCTGGAAACACCATATATTTT. Its translation: CAIRSSGNTIYF.

This chain joins TRBV9 and TRBJ2-1; D not certain. The CDR3 is made up of 15 amino acids. CDR1 and CDR2 from the germline V gene are SGDLS and YYNGEE. The V end was cut by 0 bases, the J end by 7 bases, with 14 bases between. The CDR3 is CASSVVLGPPNEQFF. The CDR3 nucleotides are TGTGCCAGCAGCGTAGTGTTGGGTCCGCCGAATGAGCAGTTCTTC.

J is TRBJ2-1 and V is TRBV7-8; D might be TRBD2 (6 bases). Trimming took off 5 bases at V and 7 bases at J, with 9 bases between the two ends. Germline assignment: CDR1 SGHVS and CDR2 FQNEAQ. This CDR3 is 12 amino acids long. The CDR3 is CASSRLGNEQFF. The DNA for the CDR3 is TGTGCCAGCAGCCGACTAGGAAATGAGCAGTTCTTC.

The gene calls are TRBV5-1 and TRBJ2-5; TRBD2 is a possible D gene (6 bases). The CDR3 spans 14 residues. Germline V gene data show CDR1 as SGHRS and CDR2 as YFSETQ. Trimming pared 4 bases from V and 1 base from J, leaving 11 bases between. CDR3 sequence (DNA): TGCGCCAGCAGCCCGCGGGGAATCCAAGAGACCCAGTACTTC. Amino acid sequence: CASSPRGIQETQYF.

The J gene is TRBJ2-3, the V gene TRBV7-3; the match to TRBD1 covers 9 bases. With V trimmed by 4 bases and J by 6 bases, 2 bases remained unmatched. Germline V gene sequence: CDR1 SGHTA, CDR2 FQGTGA. This CDR3 spans 13 amino acids. CDR3 amino acids: CASSWTGADTQYF. CDR3 bases: TGTGCCAGCAGCTGGACAGGGGCCGATACGCAGTATTTT.

V is TRBV19 and J is TRBJ1-1, with D hard to call. CDR1 is LNHDA, CDR2 SQIVND, per germline (reference sequence). The CDR3 runs to 13 residues. Trimming removed 7 bases at V and 0 bases at J, with 9 bases between. The CDR3 DNA reads as TGTGCCAGTAAGCGGGTTCTGAACACTGAAGCTTTCTTT. It translates to CASKRVLNTEAFF.

The V gene is TRBV5-4, the J gene TRBJ2-5, with 9 bases fitting TRBD2. Trimming at V came to 0 bases and at J to 2 bases, leaving 8 bases not matched to a gene. CDR1 is SGHNT and CDR2 is YYREEE in the germline V gene (reference sequence). The CDR3 length is 17 residues. The CDR3 sequence is CASSLGAPTSGQETQYF. Here the CDR3 DNA reads TGTGCCAGCAGCTTGGGGGCCCCTACTAGCGGGCAAGAGACCCAGTACTTC.

This rearrangement joins TRBV27 to TRBJ2-1; perhaps TRBD2 as D (6 bases). V was pared by 6 bases and J by 4 bases, with 16 bases between. Germline V gene data show CDR1 as MNHEY and CDR2 as SMNVEV (reference sequence). The CDR3 covers 15 residues. CDR3 protein: CASSDSTGGYNEQFF. The DNA for the CDR3 is TGTGCCAGCAGCGACTCCACCGGAGGGTACAATGAGCAGTTCTTC.

This chain links TRBV5-5 with TRBJ1-1; no definite D call. CDR1 is SGHKS and CDR2 is YYEKEE in the germline V gene (reference sequence). The CDR3 sequence is 13 residues long. V was clipped by 0 bases and J by 8 bases, with 11 bases between them. The CDR3 coding sequence is TGTGCCAGCAGCTTGGCAGCTAATGGAGAAGCTTTCTTT. It encodes CASSLAANGEAFF. Supplemented by reference TRBV5-5 and TRBJ1-1, the full variable domain reads DAGVTQSPTHLIKTRGQQVTLRCSPISGHKSVSWYQQVLGQGPQFIFQYYEKEERGRGNFPDRFSARQFPNYSSELNVNALLLGDSALYLCASSLAANGEAFFGQGTRLTVV.

The chain employs TRBV18 and TRBJ1-1; D uncertain. The germline V and J ends were trimmed by 2 bases and 7 bases, with 11 bases remaining between them. The germline V gene encodes CDR1 KGHSH and CDR2 LQKENI. The CDR3 sequence is 13 residues long. This CDR3 reads CASSPVQLREAFF. The CDR3 DNA sequence: TGTGCCAGCTCACCAGTTCAACTGCGTGAAGCTTTCTTT.

A single count supports this clone. The rearrangement uses TRBV25-1 and TRBJ2-7; perhaps TRBD2 as D (6 bases). Trimming took off 8 bases at V and 1 base at J, with 15 bases between the two ends. Germline V lookup: CDR1 MGHDK, CDR2 SYGVNS. This CDR3 is 14 amino acids long. CDR3 bases: TGTGCCAGCGGCTCGTTAGCGGCATCCTACGAGCAGTACTTC. As protein: CASGSLAASYEQYF.

The genes are TRBV10-3 and TRBJ2-5; a possible D gene is TRBD2 (5 bases). The CDR3 totals 16 residues. The V and J ends lost 0 bases and 4 bases respectively, with 15 bases between them. Germline V CDR1 and CDR2: ENHRY, SYGVKD. The CDR3 loop reads CAISESGLAGGETQYF. The DNA of the CDR3 is TGTGCCATCAGTGAGTCGGGTCTAGCCGGTGGAGAGACCCAGTACTTC.

This chain uses TRBV7-9 with TRBJ2-7; the D is unclear. The CDR3 has 14 amino acids. Germline loops: CDR1 SEHNR, CDR2 FQNEAQ (reference sequence). V lost 1 base and J lost 0, with 7 bases in between. The CDR3 is CASSLDVSSYEQYF. CDR3 DNA sequence: TGTGCCAGCAGCTTAGACGTATCCTCCTACGAGCAGTACTTC.

This clone was seen a few times. V and J are TRBV6-2 or TRBV6-3 and TRBJ1-5, with a possible D match to TRBD1 (6 bases). Germline CDR1 is MNHEY and CDR2 is SVGEGT. The length of the CDR3 is 16 residues. The V and J ends lost 2 bases and 4 bases respectively, with 15 bases between them. The CDR3 nucleotides are TGTGCCAGCAGTTACGAGGGGGAGTTGAAAAATCAGCCCCAGCATTTT. It encodes CASSYEGELKNQPQHF.

This clone came up once. The rearrangement uses TRBV28 and TRBJ1-4; 9 bases are a match to TRBD1. The V segment lost 4 bases and the J segment 2 bases; nucleotides outside the gene matches: 17. CDR3 length: 20 residues. Germline V gene sequence: CDR1 MDHEN, CDR2 SYDVKM. CDR3 in DNA: TGTGCCAGCAGTTCACCCTCCGGGACAGGGACATCAGCGACTAATGAAAAACTGTTTTTT. Amino acid sequence: CASSSPSGTGTSATNEKLFF.

Turning to this clone: Other nucleotide sequences from this sample produce the same CDR3. The rearrangement joins TRBV15 to TRBJ1-3, with no clear D. V was pared by 0 bases and J by 1 base, with 1 base between. This CDR3 contains 13 residues. CDR1 LNHNV and CDR2 YYDKDF come from the germline V gene (reference sequence). The CDR3 DNA reads as TGTGCCACCAGCAGAGATTCTGGAAACACCATATATTTT. Protein sequence: CATSRDSGNTIYF.

The chain links TRBV5-4 to TRBJ2-5; 8 nucleotides match TRBD1. The CDR3 has 14 residues. In germline, CDR1 is SGHNT, CDR2 YYREEE (reference sequence). The J segment lost 1 base and the V segment lost 4 bases, leaving 3 bases of the junction unmatched. CDR3 protein: CASSLGTGQETQYF. The CDR3 DNA reads as TGTGCCAGCAGCCTTGGGACAGGCCAAGAGACCCAGTACTTC.

The rearrangement uses TRBV2 and TRBJ1-1; D is undetermined. Trimming took off 4 bases at V and 2 bases at J, with 14 bases between the two ends. CDR3 length: 15 amino acids. Germline-derived CDR1 and CDR2 are SNHLY and FYNNEI. The CDR3 protein is CASSARGVQNTEAFF. The DNA for the CDR3 is TGTGCCAGCAGTGCTCGGGGAGTCCAAAACACTGAAGCTTTCTTT.

This chain links TRBV2 with TRBJ1-2; D uncertain. The CDR3 runs to 14 residues. With 3 bases removed from V and 2 bases from J, the gap between germline ends came to 10 bases. Germline lookup yields CDR1 SNHLY and CDR2 FYNNEI. The CDR3 is CASSDSILNYGYTF. CDR3 DNA sequence: TGTGCCAGCAGTGACAGCATACTCAACTATGGCTACACCTTC.

The chain links TRBV19 to TRBJ1-1; TRBD1 might be the D (5 bases). V was cut by 10 bases and J by 6 bases, with 9 bases left in between. The CDR3 has 10 residues. Germline-derived CDR1 and CDR2 are LNHDA and SQIVND (reference sequence). CDR3 sequence (DNA): TGTGCCACTCGGACATCTGAAGCTTTCTTT. Protein sequence: CATRTSEAFF.

The genes are TRBV5-4 and TRBJ2-1; 10 bases are shared with TRBD2. V was clipped by 6 bases and J by 3 bases; unmatched bases: 6. CDR3 length: 15 amino acids. Germline lookup yields CDR1 SGHNT and CDR2 YYREEE (reference sequence). The CDR3 coding sequence is TGTGCCAGCACCCTAGGGACTAGCGTCTACAATGAGCAGTTCTTC. It is translated as CASTLGTSVYNEQFF.

This chain uses TRBV27 with TRBJ1-5; D ambiguous. CDR3 length: 14 residues. The germline CDR1 and CDR2 sequences are MNHEY and SMNVEV (reference sequence). With 6 bases removed from V and 7 bases from J, the gap between germline ends came to 16 bases. The CDR3 DNA is TGTGCCAGCAGCCTGGACGGAGTGTACCAGCCCCAGCATTTT. It yields the protein CASSLDGVYQPQHF.

This chain links TRBV4-2 with TRBJ1-4; D is undetermined. V lost 4 bases to trimming and J lost 4 bases, with 13 bases between them. The CDR3 sequence is 15 residues long. The germline V gene has CDR1 LGHNA and CDR2 YNFKEQ. The CDR3, as DNA: TGTGCCAGCAGCCTTCGGACGGGAGATAATGAAAAACTGTTTTTT. It encodes CASSLRTGDNEKLFF.

This clone was observed a few times. V usage is TRBV12-3 or TRBV12-4 and J usage is TRBJ2-1; no reliable D call. The CDR3 sequence is 11 residues long. V was cut by 6 bases and J by 6 bases, with 6 bases left in between. CDR3 sequence: CASRLINEQFF. Here the CDR3 DNA reads TGTGCCAGCAGGTTAATCAATGAGCAGTTCTTC.

This chain joins TRBV29-1 and TRBJ2-3; 7 bases map to TRBD1. The V and J ends lost 6 bases and 3 bases, in that order; junction bases with no gene match: 15. This CDR3 contains 16 residues. In germline, CDR1 is SQVTM, CDR2 ANQGSEA. The CDR3 protein is CSVKSRQGLATDTQYF. CDR3 coding DNA: TGCAGCGTCAAATCACGACAGGGTCTAGCAACAGATACGCAGTATTTT.

The chain has TRBV24-1 and TRBJ2-7; D unclear. This CDR3 spans 15 amino acids. Germline values: CDR1 KGHDR, CDR2 SFDVKD. The V and J ends lost 4 bases and 5 bases respectively, with 17 bases between them. The CDR3 is CATSDNMGTVNEQYF. CDR3 DNA sequence: TGTGCCACCAGTGACAATATGGGAACTGTGAACGAGCAGTACTTC.

V and J are TRBV19 and TRBJ1-5; maybe TRBD1 (6 bases). CDR3 size: 15 residues. Germline-derived CDR1 and CDR2 are LNHDA and SQIVND (reference sequence). Trimming cost V 6 bases and J 2 bases, with 14 bases left between them. CDR3 DNA: TGTGCCAGTAGCGAACAGGGTGGGCGCAATCAGCCCCAGCATTTT. Amino acids: CASSEQGGRNQPQHF.

This clone was counted a single time. The chain has TRBV27 and TRBJ1-5; D uncertain. This CDR3 is 14 amino acids long. CDR1 MNHEY and CDR2 SMNVEV come from the germline V gene (reference sequence). Trimming took off 2 bases at V and 2 bases at J, with 7 bases between the two ends. CDR3: CASSLNLGNQPQHF. In DNA, the CDR3 is TGTGCCAGCAGTTTAAACTTGGGCAATCAGCCCCAGCATTTT.